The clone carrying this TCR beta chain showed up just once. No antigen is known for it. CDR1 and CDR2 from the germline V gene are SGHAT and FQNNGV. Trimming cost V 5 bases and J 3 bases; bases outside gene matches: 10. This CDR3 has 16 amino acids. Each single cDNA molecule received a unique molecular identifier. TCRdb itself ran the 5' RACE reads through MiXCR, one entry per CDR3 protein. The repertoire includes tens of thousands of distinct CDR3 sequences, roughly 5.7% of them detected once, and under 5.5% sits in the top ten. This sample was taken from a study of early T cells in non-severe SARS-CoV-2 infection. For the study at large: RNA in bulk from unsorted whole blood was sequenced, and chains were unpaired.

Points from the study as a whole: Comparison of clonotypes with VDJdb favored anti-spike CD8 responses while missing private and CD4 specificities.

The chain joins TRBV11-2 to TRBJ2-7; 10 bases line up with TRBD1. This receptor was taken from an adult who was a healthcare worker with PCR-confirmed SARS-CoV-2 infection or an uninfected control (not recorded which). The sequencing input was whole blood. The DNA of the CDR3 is TGTGCCAGCAGCGCATCCCATGGGGACAGGGGCTACGAGCAGTACTTC. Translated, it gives CASSASHGDRGYEQYF.